The 7 T cell receptor beta chains listed next were all sequenced from one sample in a study of T cells expressing NK-cell markers. TCRdb reprocessed the 5' RACE reads; each CDR3 protein has one entry and no DNA is given. The repertoire table contains approximately 460,000 distinct CDR3 sequences. Sequenced material: blood T cells: a sorted CD56 or NKG2C T cell subset, CD4+ or CD8+ T cells, or bulk PBMC T cells (not recorded which). These receptors were obtained from a woman aged 18-69 years in good health.

The V call is TRBV7-8, the J call TRBJ2-5; without DNA, the TCRdb call of TRBD1 cannot be checked. CDR3 size: 14 residues. Germline V CDR1 and CDR2: SGHVS, FQNEAQ. The CDR3 here is CASSRDLNWETQYF.

The J gene is TRBJ2-3, the V gene TRBV5-1; TCRdb picks TRBD1, but there is no DNA to check that call. CDR3 length: 14 residues. Looked up from germline, CDR1 is SGHRS and CDR2 is YFSETQ. The CDR3 spells CASSLAGAVDTQYF.

This chain links TRBV14 with TRBJ2-1; TCRdb reports TRBD2, a call that lacks DNA to check it against. Per the germline V gene, CDR1 is SGHDN and CDR2 is FVKESK. The CDR3 sequence is 13 residues long. This chain's CDR3 is CASSNSGRYEQFF.

The chain links TRBV14 to TRBJ2-1; lacking DNA, the TRBD2 call made by TCRdb goes unchecked. CDR3 length: 16 residues. CDR1 and CDR2 (germline): SGHDN, FVKESK. The CDR3 region is CASSHRTADSYNEQFF.

This chain joins TRBV10-3 and TRBJ2-1; checking the TCRdb D call of TRBD1 is not possible without DNA. The germline V gene has CDR1 ENHRY and CDR2 SYGVKD. The CDR3 sequence is 14 residues long. The CDR3 loop reads CAISVQGGYNEQFF.

The chain uses TRBV18 and TRBJ2-2. Germline values: CDR1 KGHSH, CDR2 LQKENI. There are 14 residues in the CDR3. The CDR3 loop reads CASSPRSATGELFF.

The chain links TRBV7-2 to TRBJ2-4. The CDR3 runs 11 residues. Germline loops: CDR1 SGHTA, CDR2 FQGNSA. CDR3 in amino acids: CASSLTNIQYF.